A selection of T cell receptor beta chains follows, all from one sample in a study of lymphopenia after photon versus proton radiotherapy. Sequencing was performed with immunoSEQ multiplex PCR; in TCRdb, only in-frame clones are kept and a portion is missing. The repertoire holds around 64,000 clones, about 90% seen once, with about 2.2% in the top ten. Source: peripheral blood, taken from a patient treated with photon-based radiotherapy. These receptors were collected from a woman between 40 and 55 years old with cholangiocarcinoma. Both conserved end residues are part of each CDR3. The D gene is left open where the match is weak. Clone sizes are given selectively: once, few, many, or a class where the clone is expanded.

>.|TRBD1|TRBJ1-2|TRBV9
TGTGCCAGCAGCGTAGGTGGACAGGCGGCGGGCGGCTACACCTTC
CASSVGGQAAGGYTF
>.|.|TRBJ1-1|TRBV4-3
TGCGCCAGCAGCCAAGATCCCGGAGCTCTAACTGAAGCTTTCTTT
CASSQDPGALTEAFF
>.|TRBD2|TRBJ2-5|TRBV27
TGTGCCAGCAGTCCGGTAGTAGCGGGAGACACCCAGTACTTC
CASSPVVAGDTQYF
>.|.|TRBJ2-7|TRBV27
TGTGCCTCTCATCCCCAGGGGCTGGGCGAGCAGTACTTC
CASHPQGLGEQYF
>.|.|TRBJ2-3|TRBV7-6
TGTGCCAGCAGCTCGTATCTGGATACGCAGTATTTT
CASSSYLDTQYF
>.|TRBD2|TRBJ2-1|TRBV15
TGTGCCACCAGCAGAGATCGAGCGGGGGGGCTCCTTGAGCAGTTCTTC
CATSRDRAGGLLEQFF
>.|TRBD2|TRBJ2-1|TRBV5-1
TGCGCCAGCAAGCTAGCGGGAGGGAATGAGCAGTTCTTC
CASKLAGGNEQFF
>.|TRBD1|TRBJ1-1|TRBV2
TGTGCCCAGCTACACAGGGGGCAGGTTCGGGCTGAAGCTTTCTTT
CAQLHRGQVRAEAFF
>once|.|TRBJ2-5|TRBV21-1
TGTGCCAGCAGCAAGAGGGGAACAGGGGAGGAGGAGACCCAGTACTTC
CASSKRGTGEEETQYF
>.|.|TRBJ1-2|TRBV5-1
TGCGCCAGCAGCTTGGCCTCGGGTTCTGATGGCTACACCTTC
CASSLASGSDGYTF
>.|TRBD2|TRBJ2-3|TRBV5-1
TGCGCCAGCAGGGCGGGGGGGCCAATTGATACGCAGTATTTT
CASRAGGPIDTQYF
>.|TRBD1|TRBJ2-7|TRBV9
TGTGCCAGCAGCCCCCGAGGACAGGGGGCCAGCTCCTACGAGCAGTACTTC
CASSPRGQGASSYEQYF
>.|TRBD1|TRBJ2-2|TRBV10-3
TGTGCCATCAGTGAGTCGAACAGGGGCCTGAACACCGGGGAGCTGTTTTTT
CAISESNRGLNTGELFF
>.|.|TRBJ1-6|TRBV15
TGTGCCACCAGCGCACCTATGGGACCCCTCCACTTT
CATSAPMGPLHF